This T cell receptor (beta chain) was profiled in a study of T-cell memory formation after mild COVID-19. Findings of the study overall: Pre-infection memory held some responding clones, suggesting pre-existing cross-reactive T cells responded.

As to this clonotype: The antigen is not known.

Constant-segment primers served in 5'RACE that generated TCR alpha and TCR beta cDNA libraries bearing sample barcodes and UMIs. TCRdb re-analysed the 5' RACE reads in MiXCR, keeping a single row per CDR3 protein. The sample records approximately 150,000 distinct CDR3 sequences, 10% to 15% being singletons. Trimming removed 4 bases at V and 5 bases at J, with 23 bases between. The CDR3 covers 18 residues. Germline CDR1 MGHRA, CDR2 YSYEKL. The V call is TRBV4-1, the J call TRBJ2-2, with a possible D match to TRBD1 (6 bases). The clonotype was recovered from a man aged 18 to 30 who had mild COVID-19 (a few samples of this study predate the infection). Cell type and time point are not known. Sequencing used PBMCs or a T cell subset sorted from them (not recorded which). The CDR3, as DNA: TGCGCCAGCAGCCCAGGGAGCGGACCACAGGGTTGGACCGGGGAGCTGTTTTTT. Translated: CASSPGSGPQGWTGELFF.